A selection of T cell receptor beta chains follows, all from one sample in a study of Ad26.COV2.S vaccination and SARS-CoV-2 variants. Repertoires were generated with immunoSEQ multiplex PCR, while TCRdb's copy carries only in-frame clones and drops some. The sample carries about 680,000 clones, about 90% recorded once. The sample consisted of peripheral blood, taken in a trial of Ad26.COV2.S vaccine versus placebo. Receptors originate from a person between 18 and 65 years old who received the Ad26.COV2.S COVID-19 vaccine or a placebo. The CDR3 runs from the conserved cysteine through the conserved F or W. D genes are given only for firm matches. Clone size is shown for a subset of rows, as once, few, many or a class of expanded clone.

v_call	cdr3_length	d_call	clone_size	j_call	cdr3_aa	cdr3_nt
TRBV4-3	13	-	-	TRBJ1-2	CASSQGTAYGYTF	TGCGCCAGCAGCCAGGGGACCGCCTATGGCTACACCTTC
TRBV9	13	-	-	TRBJ2-2	CASRLAYTGELFF	TGTGCCAGCAGACTAGCCTACACCGGGGAGCTGTTTTTT
TRBV10-3	14	-	-	TRBJ1-5	CAISEGQLNQPQHF	TGTGCCATCAGTGAAGGTCAGCTCAATCAGCCCCAGCATTTT
TRBV2	13	-	-	TRBJ1-5	CASSDEGYQPQHF	TGTGCCAGCAGTGACGAGGGATATCAGCCCCAGCATTTT
TRBV2	14	-	-	TRBJ1-4	CASRPDARYEKLFF	TGTGCCAGCCGCCCGGACGCTCGTTATGAAAAACTGTTTTTT
TRBV5-1	15	-	-	TRBJ2-5	CASSPTGGPQETQYF	TGCGCCAGCAGCCCAACGGGGGGCCCGCAAGAGACCCAGTACTTC
TRBV5-5	15	-	-	TRBJ2-2	CASSLRQAYTGELFF	TGTGCCAGCAGCTTGCGACAGGCCTACACCGGGGAGCTGTTTTTT
TRBV7-2	15	-	-	TRBJ2-7	CASSLFGSFSYEQYF	TGTGCCAGCAGCTTGTTCGGGAGCTTCTCCTACGAGCAGTACTTC
TRBV5-1	14	TRBD1	-	TRBJ1-1	CASSSGQGASEAFF	TGCGCCAGCAGCTCAGGCCAGGGGGCTTCTGAAGCTTTCTTT
TRBV7-2	15	-	once	TRBJ1-6	CASSPPGSLDSPLHF	TGTGCCAGCAGCCCCCCGGGGTCACTTGATTCACCCCTCCACTTT
TRBV5-4	14	-	-	TRBJ2-3	CASSLAVGTDTQYF	TGTGCCAGCAGCTTGGCGGTCGGGACAGATACGCAGTATTTT
TRBV5-1	16	TRBD1	-	TRBJ2-7	CASSQPPGQAYYEQYF	TGCGCCAGCAGCCAGCCTCCGGGACAGGCGTACTACGAGCAGTACTTC
TRBV6-4	20	-	once	TRBJ2-3	CASSDSRGNGGFSSTDTQYF	TGTGCCAGCAGTGACTCTAGGGGGAACGGGGGATTCTCTAGCACAGATACGCAGTATTTT
TRBV5-1	15	-	-	TRBJ1-2	CASSLVQGGDYGYTF	TGCGCCAGCAGCTTGGTACAGGGTGGGGACTATGGCTACACCTTC
TRBV23-1	15	TRBD1	once	TRBJ1-2	CASSQSTGGVDGYTF	TGCGCCAGCAGTCAATCGACAGGGGGCGTTGATGGCTACACCTTC
TRBV7-2	17	-	-	TRBJ1-3	CASSFGAGGRSGNTIYF	TGTGCCAGCAGCTTCGGAGCCGGGGGAAGGTCTGGAAACACCATATATTTT
TRBV5-1	16	TRBD1	-	TRBJ2-4	CASSSGQGPRQNIQYF	TGCGCCAGCAGCTCAGGACAGGGGCCCCGGCAGAACATTCAGTACTTC
TRBV30	13	-	-	TRBJ2-3	CAWRISSADTQYF	TGTGCCTGGAGAATAAGTAGCGCAGATACGCAGTATTTT
TRBV5-8	13	-	-	TRBJ2-3	CASSWQGLDTQYF	TGTGCCAGCAGCTGGCAGGGGTTAGATACGCAGTATTTT
TRBV29-1	13	-	few	TRBJ1-1	CSVVPQRDTEAFF	TGCAGCGTTGTCCCTCAGAGGGACACTGAAGCTTTCTTT
TRBV10-3	14	-	-	TRBJ1-3	CAISEVGSGNTIYF	TGTGCCATCAGTGAAGTTGGCTCTGGAAACACCATATATTTT
TRBV7-2	13	-	-	TRBJ1-1	CASSPGRNTEAFF	TGTGCCAGCAGCCCAGGGAGGAACACTGAAGCTTTCTTT
TRBV19	16	-	-	TRBJ2-3	CASSMSTGINTDTQYF	TGTGCCAGTAGTATGAGTACGGGGATAAACACAGATACGCAGTATTTT
TRBV30	14	-	once	TRBJ2-7	CAWSRSGPPYEQYF	TGTGCCTGGAGTAGGTCCGGGCCTCCCTACGAGCAGTACTTC
TRBV10-2	13	-	-	TRBJ1-5	CASSGRENQPQHF	TGCGCCAGCAGTGGGCGAGAGAATCAGCCCCAGCATTTT
TRBV7-2	12	-	once	TRBJ2-5	CASSLSPETQYF	TGTGCCAGCAGCTTATCCCCAGAGACCCAGTACTTC
TRBV15	15	TRBD1	-	TRBJ2-1	CATSLDREPYNEQFF	TGTGCCACCAGCTTAGACAGGGAACCCTACAATGAGCAGTTCTTC
TRBV12-3/TRBV12-4	13	-	-	TRBJ1-6	CASSFSRSSPLHF	TGTGCCAGCAGTTTCTCCCGGAGTTCACCCCTCCACTTT
TRBV6-2/TRBV6-3	17	-	-	TRBJ1-5	CASSYWQGKDSNQPQHF	TGTGCCAGCAGTTACTGGCAGGGAAAAGATAGCAATCAGCCCCAGCATTTT
TRBV30	14	-	-	TRBJ2-2	CACGEDMDTGELFF	TGTGCCTGCGGCGAGGATATGGACACCGGGGAGCTGTTTTTT
TRBV7-6	13	TRBD1	-	TRBJ2-1	CASSFNRGNEQFF	TGTGCCAGCAGCTTCAACAGGGGGAATGAGCAGTTCTTC
TRBV18	17	-	-	TRBJ2-6	CASSPSGRTSGANVLTF	TGTGCCAGCTCACCCTCCGGACGGACCTCTGGGGCCAACGTCCTGACTTTC
TRBV6-6	13	-	once	TRBJ2-7	CASQRDGLYEQYF	TGTGCCAGTCAACGGGACGGACTCTACGAGCAGTACTTC
TRBV7-9	14	-	-	TRBJ2-1	CASSLGLPGGEQFF	TGTGCCAGCAGCTTAGGGCTTCCCGGTGGTGAGCAGTTCTTC
TRBV23-1	16	-	-	TRBJ1-6	CASSQRAQSSHSPLHF	TGCGCCAGCAGTCAACGGGCACAGTCCTCCCATTCACCCCTCCACTTT
TRBV19	16	-	-	TRBJ2-5	CASSIDSVRGVGTQYF	TGTGCCAGTAGTATAGATAGTGTCAGGGGGGTCGGGACCCAGTACTTC
TRBV7-2	15	-	-	TRBJ2-3	CASSLETSLVDTQYF	TGTGCCAGCAGCTTAGAGACTAGTCTGGTAGATACGCAGTATTTT
TRBV9	15	-	-	TRBJ2-7	CASSVGSPGLHEQYF	TGTGCCAGCAGTGTGGGATCGCCAGGGTTGCACGAGCAGTACTTC
TRBV19	11	-	few	TRBJ2-2	CASSIEWELFF	TGTGCCAGTAGTATAGAATGGGAGCTGTTTTTT
TRBV7-3	13	-	once	TRBJ2-5	CASSLRREETQYF	TGTGCCAGCAGCTTAAGAAGGGAAGAGACCCAGTACTTC
TRBV5-4	15	TRBD1	-	TRBJ2-7	CASSSRTGRTYEQYF	TGTGCCAGCAGCTCGAGGACAGGGCGCACCTACGAGCAGTACTTC
TRBV18	13	-	-	TRBJ1-4	CASSPLLNEKLFF	TGTGCCAGCTCACCACTCCTTAATGAAAAACTGTTTTTT
TRBV5-4	16	-	-	TRBJ2-2	CASSILPDSPPGELFF	TGTGCCAGCAGCATCCTTCCGGACAGCCCACCCGGGGAGCTGTTTTTT
TRBV6-6	13	TRBD1	-	TRBJ2-7	CASSYGTGVEQYF	TGTGCCAGCAGTTACGGGACAGGGGTCGAGCAGTACTTC
TRBV20-1	13	-	-	TRBJ2-7	CSACGRSSYEQYF	TGCAGTGCTTGTGGTAGGAGCTCCTACGAGCAGTACTTC